This record concerns one T cell receptor beta chain sequence. No antigen is known for it. CDR3 length equals 16 residues. Per germline, CDR1 MDHEN and CDR2 SYDVKM. V gave up 4 bases and J gave up 9 bases; unmatched junction bases: 7. This sample was taken from a study of blood T cells in healthy people across ages. Findings and limits, study-wide: Higher diversity, along with more naive CD4+ cells, distinguished long-lived donors from aged donors.

A second PCR of roughly 7 to 11 cycles used a sample-barcoded 5' primer and a J-beta primer mix. TCRdb fed the 5' RACE reads into MiXCR, producing one record per CDR3 protein. This sample carries roughly 730,000 distinct CDR3 sequences, roughly 50% of them seen once, and the ten largest clones take roughly 24%. The sample was blood. V usage is TRBV28 and J usage is TRBJ2-1; 15 bases fit TRBD2. The source is a man aged 35 to 55 in good health. CDR3 in DNA: TGTGCCAGCAGTTCCCCGGGACTAGCGGGGGGAAGTGAGCAGTTCTTC. Translating gives CASSSPGLAGGSEQFF. The full variable domain, in which reference TRBV28 and TRBJ2-1 provide the parts outside the CDR3, is DVKVTQSSRYLVKRTGEKVFLECVQDMDHENMFWYRQDPGLGLRLIYFSYDVKMKEKGDIPEGYSVSREKKERFSLILESASTNQTSMYLCASSSPGLAGGSEQFFGPGTRLTVL.